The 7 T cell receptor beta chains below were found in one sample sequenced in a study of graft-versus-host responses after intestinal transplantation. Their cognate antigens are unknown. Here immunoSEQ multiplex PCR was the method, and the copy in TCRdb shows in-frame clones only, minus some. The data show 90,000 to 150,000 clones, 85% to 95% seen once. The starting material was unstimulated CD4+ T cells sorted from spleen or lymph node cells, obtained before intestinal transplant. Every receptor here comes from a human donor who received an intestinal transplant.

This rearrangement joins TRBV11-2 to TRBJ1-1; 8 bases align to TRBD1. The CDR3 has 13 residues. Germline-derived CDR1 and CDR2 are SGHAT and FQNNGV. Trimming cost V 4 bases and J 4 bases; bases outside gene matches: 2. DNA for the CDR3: TGTGCCAGCAGCTACACAGGGGGCACTGAAGCTTTCTTT. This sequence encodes CASSYTGGTEAFF.

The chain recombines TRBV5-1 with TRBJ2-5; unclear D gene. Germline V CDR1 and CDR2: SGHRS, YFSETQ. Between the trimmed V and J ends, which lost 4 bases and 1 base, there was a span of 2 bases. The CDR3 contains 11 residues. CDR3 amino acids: CASSPQETQYF. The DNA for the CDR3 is TGCGCCAGCAGCCCCCAAGAGACCCAGTACTTC.

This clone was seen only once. CDR3 nucleotide sequence: TGTGCCAGCAGCTCGTATACTCAAGAGACCCAGTACTTC. Encoded protein: CASSSYTQETQYF. J is TRBJ2-5 and V is TRBV11-2; D call uncertain. This CDR3 has 13 residues. Germline lookup yields CDR1 SGHAT and CDR2 FQNNGV. Trimming took 4 bases from V and 2 from J, leaving 8 bases between them. The entire variable domain, with the rest obtained from reference TRBV11-2 and TRBJ2-5, is as follows: EAGVAQSPRYKIIEKRQSVAFWCNPISGHATLYWYQQILGQGPKLLIQFQNNGVVDDSQLPKDRFSAERLKGVDSTLKIQPAKLEDSAVYLCASSSYTQETQYFGPGTRLLVL.

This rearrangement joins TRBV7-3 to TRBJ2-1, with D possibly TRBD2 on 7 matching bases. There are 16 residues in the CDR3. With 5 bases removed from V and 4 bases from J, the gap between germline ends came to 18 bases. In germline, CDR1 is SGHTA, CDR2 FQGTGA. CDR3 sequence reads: CASSPSTGGAYNEQFF. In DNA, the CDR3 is TGTGCCAGCAGCCCCAGCACGGGGGGCGCGTACAATGAGCAGTTCTTC.

In DNA form, the CDR3 reads TGTGCCAGCAGTGTCCCGGGACAGGGTAGGGACACTGAAGCTTTCTTT. The encoded protein is CASSVPGQGRDTEAFF. This chain links TRBV2 with TRBJ1-1, with 9 positions matching TRBD1. Per the germline V gene, CDR1 is SNHLY and CDR2 is FYNNEI. V was pared by 4 bases and J by 3 bases, with 9 bases of the junction left unmatched. This CDR3 has 16 residues.

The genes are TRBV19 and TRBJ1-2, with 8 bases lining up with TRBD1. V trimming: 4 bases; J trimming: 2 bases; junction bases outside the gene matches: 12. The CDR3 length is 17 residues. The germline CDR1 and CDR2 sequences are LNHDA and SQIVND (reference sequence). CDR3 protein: CASSRAPAGGKNYGYTF. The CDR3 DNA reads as TGTGCCAGTAGTAGAGCCCCAGCAGGGGGCAAGAACTATGGCTACACCTTC.

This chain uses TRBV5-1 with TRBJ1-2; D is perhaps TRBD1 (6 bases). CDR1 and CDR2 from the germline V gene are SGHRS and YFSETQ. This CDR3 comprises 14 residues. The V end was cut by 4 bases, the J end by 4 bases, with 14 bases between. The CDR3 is CASSPQGFGYGYTF. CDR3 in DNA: TGCGCCAGCAGCCCCCAGGGGTTTGGCTATGGCTACACCTTC.